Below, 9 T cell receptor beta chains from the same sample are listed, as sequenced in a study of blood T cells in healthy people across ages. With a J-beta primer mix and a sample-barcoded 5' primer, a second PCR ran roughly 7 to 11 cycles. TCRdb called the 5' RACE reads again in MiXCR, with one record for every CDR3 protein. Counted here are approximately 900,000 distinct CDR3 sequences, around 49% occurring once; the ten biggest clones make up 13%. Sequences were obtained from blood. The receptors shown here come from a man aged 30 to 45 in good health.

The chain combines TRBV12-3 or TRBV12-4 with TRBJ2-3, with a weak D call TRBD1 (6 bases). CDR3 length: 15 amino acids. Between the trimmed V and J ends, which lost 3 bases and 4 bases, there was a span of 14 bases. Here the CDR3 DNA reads TGTGCCAGCAGTTTCAACAGGGCCGTCTCAGATACGCAGTATTTT. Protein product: CASSFNRAVSDTQYF.

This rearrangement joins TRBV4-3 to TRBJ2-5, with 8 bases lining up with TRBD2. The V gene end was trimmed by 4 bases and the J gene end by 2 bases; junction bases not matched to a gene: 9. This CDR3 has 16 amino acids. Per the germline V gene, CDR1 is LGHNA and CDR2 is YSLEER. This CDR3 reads CASSPGTSREQETQYF. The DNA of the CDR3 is TGCGCCAGCAGCCCCGGGACTAGTAGGGAACAAGAGACCCAGTACTTC.

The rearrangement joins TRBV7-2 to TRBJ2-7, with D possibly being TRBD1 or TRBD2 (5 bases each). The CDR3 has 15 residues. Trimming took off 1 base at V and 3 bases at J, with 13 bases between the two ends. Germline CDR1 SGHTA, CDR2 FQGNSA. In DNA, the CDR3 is TGTGCCAGCAGCTTAGTGGGGCAGACTAACTACGAGCAGTACTTC. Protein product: CASSLVGQTNYEQYF. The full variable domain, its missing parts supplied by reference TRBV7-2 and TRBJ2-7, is GAGVSQSPSNKVTEKGKDVELRCDPISGHTALYWYRQSLGQGLEFLIYFQGNSAPDKSGLPSDRFSAERTGGSVSTLTIQRTQQEDSAVYLCASSLVGQTNYEQYFGPGTRLTVT.

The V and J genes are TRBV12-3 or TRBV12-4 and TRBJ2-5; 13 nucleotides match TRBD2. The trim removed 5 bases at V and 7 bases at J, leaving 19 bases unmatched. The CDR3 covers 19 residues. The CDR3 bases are TGTGCCAGCAGTCCGGACCCCGGGACTAGCGGGGACACCAAGAGGACCCAGTACTTC. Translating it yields CASSPDPGTSGDTKRTQYF.

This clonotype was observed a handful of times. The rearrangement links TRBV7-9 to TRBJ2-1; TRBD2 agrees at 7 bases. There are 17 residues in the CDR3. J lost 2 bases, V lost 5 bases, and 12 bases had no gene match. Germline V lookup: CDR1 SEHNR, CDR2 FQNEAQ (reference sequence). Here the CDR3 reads CASSHPQAGRTYNEQFF. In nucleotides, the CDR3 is TGTGCCAGCAGCCATCCTCAAGCGGGGCGAACCTACAATGAGCAGTTCTTC. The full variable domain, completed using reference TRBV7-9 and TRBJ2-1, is DTGVSQNPRHKITKRGQNVTFRCDPISEHNRLYWYRQTLGQGPEFLTYFQNEAQLEKSRLLSDRFSAERPKGSFSTLEIQRTEQGDSAMYLCASSHPQAGRTYNEQFFGPGTRLTVL.

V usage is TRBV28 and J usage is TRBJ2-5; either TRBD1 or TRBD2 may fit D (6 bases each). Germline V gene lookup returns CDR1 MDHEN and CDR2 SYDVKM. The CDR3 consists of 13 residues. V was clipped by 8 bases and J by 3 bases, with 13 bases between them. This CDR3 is CASRGGPEETQYF. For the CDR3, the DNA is TGTGCCAGCCGAGGGGGGCCCGAAGAGACCCAGTACTTC.

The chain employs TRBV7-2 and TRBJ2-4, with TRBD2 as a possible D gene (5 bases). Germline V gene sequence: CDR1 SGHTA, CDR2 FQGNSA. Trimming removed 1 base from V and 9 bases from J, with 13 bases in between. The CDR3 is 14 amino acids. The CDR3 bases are TGTGCCAGCAGCTTAGAAGGCCGGGGAAGCATTCAGTACTTC. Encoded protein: CASSLEGRGSIQYF.

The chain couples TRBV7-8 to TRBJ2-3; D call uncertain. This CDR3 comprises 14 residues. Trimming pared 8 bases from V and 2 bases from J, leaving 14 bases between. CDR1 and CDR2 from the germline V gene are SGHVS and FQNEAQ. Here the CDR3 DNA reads TGTGCCAGCCTCAATCGGCTGGACACAGATACGCAGTATTTT. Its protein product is CASLNRLDTDTQYF.

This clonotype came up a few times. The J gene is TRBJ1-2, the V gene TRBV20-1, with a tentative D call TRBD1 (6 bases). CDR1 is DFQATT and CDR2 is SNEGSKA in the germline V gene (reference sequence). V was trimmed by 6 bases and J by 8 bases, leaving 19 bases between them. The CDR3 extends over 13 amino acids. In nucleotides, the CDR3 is TGCAGTGCGGCGGACAGAAGTTTATGGGGCTACACCTTC. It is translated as CSAADRSLWGYTF.